Following are 16 T cell receptor beta chains from one sample sequenced in a study of T cells in Graves' hyperthyroidism and ophthalmopathy. The investigators amplified TCR beta CDR3 regions from RNA transcripts. A first-round RT-PCR of the TCR CDR3 used the HTBI primer set. One entry per CDR3 protein results from TCRdb running MiXCR on the multiplex PCR reads. The repertoire holds hundreds of thousands of distinct CDR3 sequences, 30% to 40% seen once, with 30% to 40% in the top ten. The sequencing sample was made of blood. These TCRs come from a middle-aged woman with Graves' hyperthyroidism.

The V gene is TRBV3-1, the J gene TRBJ2-7; no definite D call. CDR3 length equals 13 residues. The germline gives CDR1 LGHDT, CDR2 YNNKEL (reference sequence). Between the trimmed V and J ends, which lost 4 bases and 0 bases, there was a span of 7 bases. The CDR3 DNA reads as TGTGCCAGCAGCCGATCCCCCTCCTACGAGCAGTACTTC. Translating it yields CASSRSPSYEQYF.

In its sample, this clonotype was seen a few times. The rearrangement links TRBV12-3 or TRBV12-4 to TRBJ2-7, with TRBD2 identical over 7 bases. V shed 5 bases, J shed 3 bases, and the junction held 10 bases outside the gene matches. The CDR3 has 15 amino acids. The CDR3 sequence is CASSPLGGRSYEQYF. The CDR3, as DNA: TGTGCCAGCAGTCCCCTTGGCGGGAGAAGCTACGAGCAGTACTTC.

The chain links TRBV6-5 to TRBJ1-6; D unclear. The CDR3 is 14 amino acids. The ends were cut back, 7 bases at V and 5 bases at J, with 12 bases in the middle. In germline, CDR1 is MNHEY, CDR2 SVGAGI. The CDR3 reads CASTEARDNSPLHF. The CDR3 bases are TGTGCCAGCACTGAAGCTCGGGATAATTCACCCCTCCACTTT.

This clonotype has ten or more counts. The gene calls are TRBV7-9 and TRBJ1-1; D is unresolved. Germline CDR1 SEHNR, CDR2 FQNEAQ (reference sequence). Trimming pared 2 bases from V and 4 bases from J, leaving 11 bases between. CDR3 length equals 14 residues. The CDR3 DNA is TGTGCCAGCAGCTTAAACGCCCGGGGCACTGAAGCTTTCTTT. Its protein is CASSLNARGTEAFF.

This clonotype came up many times. The chain carries TRBV19 and TRBJ1-1, with unresolved D. V lost 0 bases to trimming and J lost 3 bases, with 5 bases between them. This CDR3 has 13 amino acids. Germline lookup yields CDR1 LNHDA and CDR2 SQIVND (reference sequence). DNA of the CDR3: TGTGCCAGTAGTATAGAGAGGGACACTGAAGCTTTCTTT. Its translation is CASSIERDTEAFF.

There are many counts of this clonotype. J is TRBJ2-2 and V is TRBV7-9; the match to TRBD1 covers 9 bases. The CDR3 runs 16 residues. V was clipped by 8 bases and J by 4 bases; unmatched bases: 11. Germline V lookup: CDR1 SEHNR, CDR2 FQNEAQ (reference sequence). In DNA, the CDR3 is TGTGCCAGCGCACTACAGGGGGCAGTGATCACCGGGGAGCTGTTTTTT. Its translation: CASALQGAVITGELFF.

The genes are TRBV7-2 and TRBJ2-7; TRBD1 is a possible D gene (5 bases). The germline CDR1 and CDR2 sequences are SGHTA and FQGNSA. V was trimmed by 4 bases and J by 0 bases, leaving 10 bases between them. The CDR3 covers 14 residues. CDR3 protein: CASSSSGASYEQYF. In DNA form, the CDR3 reads TGTGCCAGCAGCTCCTCTGGGGCCTCCTACGAGCAGTACTTC.

This clonotype was counted between two and nine times. The chain links TRBV5-8 to TRBJ2-7; perhaps TRBD1 as D (6 bases). Trimming took off 2 bases at V and 2 bases at J, with 14 bases between the two ends. CDR3 length: 15 amino acids. CDR1 SGHTS and CDR2 YDEGEE come from the germline V gene. This chain's CDR3 is CASSFQWTEAYEQYF. For the CDR3, the DNA is TGTGCCAGCAGCTTCCAATGGACAGAAGCCTACGAGCAGTACTTC. The complete variable domain, with remaining parts taken from reference TRBV5-8 and TRBJ2-7, reads EAGVTQSPTHLIKTRGQQATLRCSPISGHTSVYWYQQALGLGLQFLLWYDEGEERNRGNFPPRFSGRQFPNYSSELNVNALELEDSALYLCASSFQWTEAYEQYFGPGTRLTVT.

This clonotype has a handful of counts. The chain joins TRBV4-3 to TRBJ1-2; TRBD1 might be the D (5 bases). The germline V gene encodes CDR1 LGHNA and CDR2 YSLEER. The CDR3 spans 15 residues. Trimming took 1 base from V and 4 from J, leaving 13 bases between them. The CDR3 reads CASSQVVGLTYGYTF. The CDR3, as DNA: TGCGCCAGCAGCCAAGTTGTGGGGCTCACCTATGGCTACACCTTC.

This clonotype was recorded many times. This chain uses TRBV29-1 with TRBJ2-7, with 11 bases that match TRBD1. The J segment lost 1 base and the V segment lost 0 bases, leaving 2 bases of the junction unmatched. The CDR3 has 15 amino acids. Per the germline V gene, CDR1 is SQVTM and CDR2 is ANQGSEA. The CDR3 DNA sequence: TGCAGCGTTGAAGAGGGGGACAGGGGGTCCTACGAGCAGTACTTC. This codes for CSVEEGDRGSYEQYF.

This clonotype was observed many times. The chain joins TRBV9 to TRBJ1-2; D ambiguous. The CDR3 loop spans 12 amino acids. The V and J ends lost 3 bases and 8 bases respectively, with 11 bases between them. Germline CDR1 SGDLS, CDR2 YYNGEE. In DNA, the CDR3 is TGTGCCAGCAGCGGTTCAGGATGGGGCTACACCTTC. Translation: CASSGSGWGYTF. Complete variable domain (other parts from reference TRBV9 and TRBJ1-2): DSGVTQTPKHLITATGQRVTLRCSPRSGDLSVYWYQQSLDQGLQFLIQYYNGEERAKGNILERFSAQQFPDLHSELNLSSLELGDSALYFCASSGSGWGYTFGSGTRLTVV.

The table lists this clonotype with a few counts. The chain links TRBV27 to TRBJ2-7; D gene ambiguous. The CDR3 extends over 11 amino acids. Germline loops: CDR1 MNHEY, CDR2 SMNVEV (reference sequence). V gave up 9 bases and J gave up 9 bases, with 15 bases separating them. This CDR3 is CASQKGGRQYF. The CDR3 DNA follows: TGTGCCAGTCAGAAAGGCGGTCGGCAGTACTTC.

The gene calls are TRBV7-2 and TRBJ2-7, with TRBD2 matching over 10 bases. Per the germline V gene, CDR1 is SGHTA and CDR2 is FQGNSA. The CDR3 is 15 residues long. The V segment lost 6 bases and the J segment 9 bases; nucleotides outside the gene matches: 14. Written as DNA, the CDR3 is TGTGCCAGCAGTGAAGCTAGCGGGAGCGCACTCGGGCAGTACTTC. Its protein is CASSEASGSALGQYF.

In this sample, this clonotype turned up many times. At one boundary the junction diverges from the germline segment, which might be a read error. This chain links TRBV6-6 with TRBJ1-1; D not resolved. CDR1 is MNHNY and CDR2 is SVGAGI in the germline V gene (reference sequence). The CDR3 has 13 amino acids. The CDR3 sequence is CASSDSMNTEAFF. CDR3 DNA sequence: TGTGCCAGCAGTGACTCGATGAACACTGAAGCTTTCTTT.

This clonotype was counted ten times or more. The rearrangement joins TRBV19 to TRBJ1-6; no clear D. The ends were cut back, 6 bases at V and 6 bases at J, with 15 bases in the middle. The germline V gene has CDR1 LNHDA and CDR2 SQIVND (reference sequence). This CDR3 has 15 residues. The CDR3 DNA follows: TGTGCCAGTAGGTCCTCGTGGGTGTTTAATTCACCCCTCCACTTT. Translating it yields CASRSSWVFNSPLHF.

The rearrangement links TRBV19 to TRBJ1-5; 7 nucleotides match TRBD1. Unmatched junction bases numbered 6, after V lost 5 bases and J lost 5 bases. There are 14 residues in the CDR3. From germline, CDR1 is LNHDA and CDR2 SQIVND (reference sequence). CDR3 nucleotides: TGTGCCAGTAGTTCCCGGGACAGAGATCAGCCCCAGCATTTT. Its protein product is CASSSRDRDQPQHF.